This T cell receptor beta chain originates from a study of cytomegalovirus exposure and HLA in healthy donors. The PCR ran on 60 Vbeta and 13 Jbeta primers. Profiled with immunoSEQ multiplex PCR; TCRdb holds only in-frame clones, not every one. Altogether approximately 75,000 clones are present, 60% to 75% being singletons, with the ten largest covering about a fifth. The CDR3 sequence is 15 residues long. Unmatched junction bases numbered 7, after V lost 6 bases and J lost 2 bases. Germline V gene lookup returns CDR1 SGHTA and CDR2 FQGTGA. The chain employs TRBV7-3 and TRBJ2-1; 7 bases are shared with TRBD1. The sequence was obtained from a man aged 35-49 years in good health and CMV-seropositive. The sequenced sample consisted of PBMCs. This CDR3 reads CASSQRQGAYNEQFF. Written as DNA, the CDR3 is TGTGCCAGCAGTCAGCGACAGGGAGCCTACAATGAGCAGTTCTTC.